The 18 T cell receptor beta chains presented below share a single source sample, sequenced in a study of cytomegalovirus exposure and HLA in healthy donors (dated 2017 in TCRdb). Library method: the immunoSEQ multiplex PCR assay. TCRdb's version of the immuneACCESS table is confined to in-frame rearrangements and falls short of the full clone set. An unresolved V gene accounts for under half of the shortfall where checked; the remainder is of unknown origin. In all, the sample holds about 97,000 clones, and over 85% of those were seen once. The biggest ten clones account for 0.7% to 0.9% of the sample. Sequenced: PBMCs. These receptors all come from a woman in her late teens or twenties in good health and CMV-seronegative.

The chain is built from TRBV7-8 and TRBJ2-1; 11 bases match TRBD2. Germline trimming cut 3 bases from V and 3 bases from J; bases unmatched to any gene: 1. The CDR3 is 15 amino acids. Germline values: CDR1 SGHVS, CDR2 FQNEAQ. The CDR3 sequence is CASSLGLAVYNEQFF. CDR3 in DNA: TGTGCCAGCAGCTTGGGACTAGCGGTCTACAATGAGCAGTTCTTC.

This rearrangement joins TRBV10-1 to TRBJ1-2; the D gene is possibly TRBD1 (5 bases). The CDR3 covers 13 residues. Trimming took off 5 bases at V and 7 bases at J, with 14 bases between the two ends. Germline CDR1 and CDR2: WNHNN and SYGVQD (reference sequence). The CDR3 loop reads CASSLSGTSGYTF. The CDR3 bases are TGCGCCAGCAGTTTATCCGGGACTTCTGGCTACACCTTC.

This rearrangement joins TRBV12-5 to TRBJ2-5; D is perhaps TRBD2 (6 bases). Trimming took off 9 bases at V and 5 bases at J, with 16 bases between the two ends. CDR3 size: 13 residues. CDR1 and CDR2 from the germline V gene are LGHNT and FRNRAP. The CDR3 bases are TGTGCTAGGCTGCCGGGGGTTTCGGAGACCCAGTACTTC. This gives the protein CARLPGVSETQYF.

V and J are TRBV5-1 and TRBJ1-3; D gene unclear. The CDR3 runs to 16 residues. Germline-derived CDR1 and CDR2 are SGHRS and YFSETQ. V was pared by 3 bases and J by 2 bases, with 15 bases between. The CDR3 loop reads CASSSGSPAAGNTIYF. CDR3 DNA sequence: TGCGCCAGCAGCTCCGGTTCACCGGCGGCTGGAAACACCATATATTTT.

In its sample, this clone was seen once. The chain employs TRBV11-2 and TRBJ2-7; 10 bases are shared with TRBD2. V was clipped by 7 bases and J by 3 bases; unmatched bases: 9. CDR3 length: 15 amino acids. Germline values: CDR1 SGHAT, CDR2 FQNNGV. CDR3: CASMGLAGGHYEQYF. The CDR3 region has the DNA TGTGCCAGCATGGGTTTAGCGGGAGGACACTACGAGCAGTACTTC. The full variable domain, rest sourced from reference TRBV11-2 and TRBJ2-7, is EAGVAQSPRYKIIEKRQSVAFWCNPISGHATLYWYQQILGQGPKLLIQFQNNGVVDDSQLPKDRFSAERLKGVDSTLKIQPAKLEDSAVYLCASMGLAGGHYEQYFGPGTRLTVT.

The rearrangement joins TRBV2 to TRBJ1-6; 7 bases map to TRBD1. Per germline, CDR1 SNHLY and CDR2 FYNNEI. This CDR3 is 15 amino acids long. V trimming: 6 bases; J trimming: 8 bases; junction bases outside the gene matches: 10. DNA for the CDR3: TGTGCCAGCAGCTCCCGACAGGGATCGGATTCACCCCTCCACTTT. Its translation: CASSSRQGSDSPLHF. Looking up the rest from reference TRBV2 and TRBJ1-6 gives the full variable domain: EPEVTQTPSHQVTQMGQEVILRCVPISNHLYFYWYRQILGQKVEFLVSFYNNEISEKSEIFDDQFSVERPDGSNFTLKIRSTKLEDSAMYFCASSSRQGSDSPLHFGNGTRLTVT.

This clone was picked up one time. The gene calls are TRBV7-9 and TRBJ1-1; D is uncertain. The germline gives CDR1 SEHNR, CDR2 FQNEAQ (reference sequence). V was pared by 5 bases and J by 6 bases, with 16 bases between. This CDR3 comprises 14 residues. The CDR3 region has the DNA TGTGCCAGCAGCCAATCGGAGGGATTCGCTGAAGCTTTCTTT. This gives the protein CASSQSEGFAEAFF.

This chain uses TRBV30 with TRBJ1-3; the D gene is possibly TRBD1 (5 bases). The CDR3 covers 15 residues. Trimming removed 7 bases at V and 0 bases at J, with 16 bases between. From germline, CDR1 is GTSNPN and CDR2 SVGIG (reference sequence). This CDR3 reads CASPFGHLSGNTIYF. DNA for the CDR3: TGTGCCTCCCCGTTCGGACACCTCTCTGGAAACACCATATATTTT.

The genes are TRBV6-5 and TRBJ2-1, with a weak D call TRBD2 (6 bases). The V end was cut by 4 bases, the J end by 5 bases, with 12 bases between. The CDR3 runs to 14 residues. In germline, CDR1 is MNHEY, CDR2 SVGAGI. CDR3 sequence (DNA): TGTGCCAGCAGTTCGATGGGGGGAAACAATGAGCAGTTCTTC. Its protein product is CASSSMGGNNEQFF.

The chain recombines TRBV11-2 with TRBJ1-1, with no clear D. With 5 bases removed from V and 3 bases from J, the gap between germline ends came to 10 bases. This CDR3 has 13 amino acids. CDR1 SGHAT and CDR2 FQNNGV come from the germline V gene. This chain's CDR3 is CASSESRDTEAFF. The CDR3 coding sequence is TGTGCCAGCAGCGAAAGCCGGGACACTGAAGCTTTCTTT. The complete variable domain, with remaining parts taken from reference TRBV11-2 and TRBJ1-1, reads EAGVAQSPRYKIIEKRQSVAFWCNPISGHATLYWYQQILGQGPKLLIQFQNNGVVDDSQLPKDRFSAERLKGVDSTLKIQPAKLEDSAVYLCASSESRDTEAFFGQGTRLTVV.

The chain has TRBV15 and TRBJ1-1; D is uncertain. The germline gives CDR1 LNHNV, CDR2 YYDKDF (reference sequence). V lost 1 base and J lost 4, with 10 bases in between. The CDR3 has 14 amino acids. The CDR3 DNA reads TGTGCCACCAGCAGAGTTTATTTCGGCACTGAAGCTTTCTTT. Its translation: CATSRVYFGTEAFF.

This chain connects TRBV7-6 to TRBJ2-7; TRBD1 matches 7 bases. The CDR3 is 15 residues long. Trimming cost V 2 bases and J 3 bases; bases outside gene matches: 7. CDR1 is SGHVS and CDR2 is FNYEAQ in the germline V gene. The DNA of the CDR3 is TGTGCCAGCAGCTTACGGACAGGTGTCAACTACGAGCAGTACTTC. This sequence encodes CASSLRTGVNYEQYF.

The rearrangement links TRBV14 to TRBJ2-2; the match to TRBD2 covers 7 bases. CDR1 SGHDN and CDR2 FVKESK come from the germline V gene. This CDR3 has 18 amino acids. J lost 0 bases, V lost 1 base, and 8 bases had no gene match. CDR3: CASSQVDLAVANTGELFF. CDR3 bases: TGTGCCAGCAGCCAAGTTGACCTAGCGGTCGCGAACACCGGGGAGCTGTTTTTT. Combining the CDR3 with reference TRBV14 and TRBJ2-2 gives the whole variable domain EAGVTQFPSHSVIEKGQTVTLRCDPISGHDNLYWYRRVMGKEIKFLLHFVKESKQDESGMPNNRFLAERTGGTYSTLKVQPAELEDSGVYFCASSQVDLAVANTGELFFGEGSRLTVL.

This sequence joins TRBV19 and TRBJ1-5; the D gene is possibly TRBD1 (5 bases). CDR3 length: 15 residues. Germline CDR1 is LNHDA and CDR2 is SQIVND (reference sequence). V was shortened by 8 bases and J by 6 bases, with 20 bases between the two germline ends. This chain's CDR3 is CASHSHAGEVQPQHF. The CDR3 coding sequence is TGTGCCAGTCATAGTCACGCGGGGGAGGTTCAGCCCCAGCATTTT.

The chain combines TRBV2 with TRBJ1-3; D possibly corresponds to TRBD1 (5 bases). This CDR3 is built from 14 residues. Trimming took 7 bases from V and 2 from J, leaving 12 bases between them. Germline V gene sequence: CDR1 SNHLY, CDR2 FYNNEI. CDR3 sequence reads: CASTGGGTGNTIYF. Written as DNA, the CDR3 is TGTGCCAGCACGGGGGGTGGGACTGGAAACACCATATATTTT.

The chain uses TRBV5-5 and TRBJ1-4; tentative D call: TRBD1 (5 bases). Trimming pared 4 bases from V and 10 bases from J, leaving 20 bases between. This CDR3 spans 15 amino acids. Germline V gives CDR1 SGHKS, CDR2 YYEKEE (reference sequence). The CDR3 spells CASSHLKGPRGKLFF. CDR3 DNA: TGTGCCAGCAGCCACCTGAAGGGGCCCAGAGGAAAACTGTTTTTT.

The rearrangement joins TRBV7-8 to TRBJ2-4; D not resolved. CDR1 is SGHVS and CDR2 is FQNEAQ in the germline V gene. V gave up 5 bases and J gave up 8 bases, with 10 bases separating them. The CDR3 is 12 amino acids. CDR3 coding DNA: TGTGCCAGCAGCAAAGCCCAAGACATTCAGTACTTC. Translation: CASSKAQDIQYF.

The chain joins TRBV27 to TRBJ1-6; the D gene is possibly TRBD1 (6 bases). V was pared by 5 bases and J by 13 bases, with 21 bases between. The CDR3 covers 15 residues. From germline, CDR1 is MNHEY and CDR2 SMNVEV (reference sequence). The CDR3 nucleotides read TGTGCCAGCAGTGGGTTTACAGGGATCAGAGAGCCCCTCCACTTT. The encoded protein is CASSGFTGIREPLHF.